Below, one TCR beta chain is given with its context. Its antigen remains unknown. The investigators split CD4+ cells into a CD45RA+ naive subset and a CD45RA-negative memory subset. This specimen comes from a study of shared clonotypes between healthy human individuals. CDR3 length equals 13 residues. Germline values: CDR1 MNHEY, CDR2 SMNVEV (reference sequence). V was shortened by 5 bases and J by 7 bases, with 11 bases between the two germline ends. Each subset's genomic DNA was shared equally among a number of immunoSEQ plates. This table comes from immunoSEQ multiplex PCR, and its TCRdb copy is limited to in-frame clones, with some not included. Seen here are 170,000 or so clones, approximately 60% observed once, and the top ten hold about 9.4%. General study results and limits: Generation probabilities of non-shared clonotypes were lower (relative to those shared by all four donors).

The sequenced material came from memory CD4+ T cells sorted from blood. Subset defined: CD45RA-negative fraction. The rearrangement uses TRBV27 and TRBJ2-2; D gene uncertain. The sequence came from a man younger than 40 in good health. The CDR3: CASSQPWGGELFF. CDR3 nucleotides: TGTGCCAGCAGTCAACCTTGGGGCGGGGAGCTGTTTTTT.